This TCR beta chain was sequenced for a study of cytomegalovirus exposure and HLA in healthy donors. Notes on the study in general: Compared with the approximately 670-donor mean, an Asian-associated ancestry cluster reportedly had fewer N-insertions, according to a later analysis.

Whereas donors were nominally healthy upon sampling, unrecorded immune exposures were probable. With 5 bases clipped from V and 6 bases from J, the junction kept 6 bases outside the gene matches. This CDR3 is built from 14 residues. In germline, CDR1 is SGHTA, CDR2 FQGNSA. Primers for the PCR totalled 60 Vbeta and 13 Jbeta. Here immunoSEQ multiplex PCR was the method, and the copy in TCRdb shows in-frame clones only, minus some. The top ten hold 20% to 25% of the sample, which has over 70,000 clones, less than 80% seen once. A word on this clone: Its antigen remains unknown.

Sequences were obtained from PBMCs. This clonotype was obtained from a woman between 50 and 59 years old in good health and CMV-seropositive. The chain is built from TRBV7-2 and TRBJ1-1; 10 nucleotides align to TRBD1. The chain's CDR3 is CASSPGQGVPEAFF. CDR3 nucleotide sequence: TGTGCCAGCAGCCCAGGACAGGGGGTCCCTGAAGCTTTCTTT.